This is a list of T cell receptor beta chains from one sample in a study of lymphopenia after photon versus proton radiotherapy. Assay used: immunoSEQ multiplex PCR; TCRdb lists only in-frame clones, some missing. The sample consists of over 35,000 clones, about four fifths of them appearing once. The sample here was peripheral blood, taken from a patient treated with proton-based radiotherapy. The source is a woman between 65 and 79 years old with pancreatic cancer. Each CDR3 is given with its conserved first and last residue. Fields, in order: J gene, clone size, V gene, D gene, CDR3 DNA, CDR3 protein. D genes are given only for firm matches. Rows may omit the clone size; those that give it use once, few, many or a size class.

J gene: TRBJ2-1; clone size: NA; V gene: TRBV6-6; D gene: TRBD2; CDR3 DNA: TGTGCCAGCAGCTCGGGGATGGGACTAGTAATTTACCTCTTC; CDR3 protein: CASSSGMGLVIYLF
J gene: TRBJ2-2; clone size: NA; V gene: TRBV30; D gene: NA; CDR3 DNA: TGTGCCTGGAGTGTACCGGGGTTCCCCTTCGACGGGGAGCTGTTTTTT; CDR3 protein: CAWSVPGFPFDGELFF
J gene: TRBJ1-1; clone size: NA; V gene: TRBV9; D gene: NA; CDR3 DNA: TGTGCCAGCAGCGTAGAGGCAGGGGCCGGGGGCGCTGAAGCTTTCTTT; CDR3 protein: CASSVEAGAGGAEAFF
J gene: TRBJ1-1; clone size: NA; V gene: TRBV5-1; D gene: NA; CDR3 DNA: TGCGCCAGCAGCTTGGTCCCCGTAAGGGAAGCTTTCTTT; CDR3 protein: CASSLVPVREAFF
J gene: TRBJ2-7; clone size: NA; V gene: TRBV4-3; D gene: TRBD2; CDR3 DNA: TGCGCCAGCAGCCAAGGTTCTCCCGGGAGTCTAGCGGGAGTTGGCGAGCAGTACTTC; CDR3 protein: CASSQGSPGSLAGVGEQYF
J gene: TRBJ1-4; clone size: NA; V gene: TRBV28; D gene: NA; CDR3 DNA: TGTGCCAGCAGTTTAACATCACCGATGGGTGAAAAACTGTTTTTT; CDR3 protein: CASSLTSPMGEKLFF
J gene: TRBJ2-7; clone size: NA; V gene: TRBV5-1; D gene: NA; CDR3 DNA: TGCGCCAGCAGCTTGGATAGGGCAGGCTACGAGCAGTACTTC; CDR3 protein: CASSLDRAGYEQYF
J gene: TRBJ1-2; clone size: NA; V gene: TRBV28; D gene: NA; CDR3 DNA: TGTGCCAGCAGTTTATTTATAACAGGGCGACGCGGCTACACCTTC; CDR3 protein: CASSLFITGRRGYTF
J gene: TRBJ1-1; clone size: NA; V gene: TRBV6-1; D gene: NA; CDR3 DNA: TGTGCCAGCAGTCGGGGTGGGAACACTGAAGCTTTCTTT; CDR3 protein: CASSRGGNTEAFF
J gene: TRBJ1-3; clone size: once; V gene: TRBV2; D gene: NA; CDR3 DNA: TGTGCCAGCAGTGTTATGAGCGACACCATATATTTT; CDR3 protein: CASSVMSDTIYF
J gene: TRBJ1-1; clone size: NA; V gene: TRBV7-2; D gene: NA; CDR3 DNA: TGTGCCAGCAGCTCCGGACCGAACACTGAAGCTTTCTTT; CDR3 protein: CASSSGPNTEAFF
J gene: TRBJ2-7; clone size: NA; V gene: TRBV9; D gene: TRBD2; CDR3 DNA: TGTGCCAGCAGCGTGAATAGCGGGACCGTCTACGAGCAGTACTTC; CDR3 protein: CASSVNSGTVYEQYF
J gene: TRBJ1-4; clone size: NA; V gene: TRBV19; D gene: NA; CDR3 DNA: TGTGCCAGTAGTATAGATGAAGGGTTTCAGGGATTCGGTGAAAAACTGTTTTTT; CDR3 protein: CASSIDEGFQGFGEKLFF
J gene: TRBJ2-5; clone size: NA; V gene: TRBV18; D gene: NA; CDR3 DNA: TGTGCCAGCTCACCAGGGCTTAAAGAGACCCAGTACTTC; CDR3 protein: CASSPGLKETQYF
J gene: TRBJ1-3; clone size: once; V gene: TRBV6-5; D gene: NA; CDR3 DNA: TGTGCCAGCAGTACAAGGGGAAGAAACACCATATATTTT; CDR3 protein: CASSTRGRNTIYF
J gene: TRBJ2-2; clone size: NA; V gene: TRBV28; D gene: TRBD2; CDR3 DNA: TGTGCCAGCAGTTCCCCGACTAGCGGGAGTTCCGGGGAGCTGTTTTTT; CDR3 protein: CASSSPTSGSSGELFF
J gene: TRBJ2-7; clone size: once; V gene: TRBV6-1; D gene: NA; CDR3 DNA: TGTGCCAGCAGAGGGGGGAGTCTCATCCCCTACGAGCAGTACTTC; CDR3 protein: CASRGGSLIPYEQYF
J gene: TRBJ2-7; clone size: NA; V gene: TRBV6-5; D gene: TRBD2; CDR3 DNA: TGTGCCAGCCGGGTGGGGGAGGGCCTCAACGAGCAGTACTTC; CDR3 protein: CASRVGEGLNEQYF
J gene: TRBJ2-7; clone size: once; V gene: TRBV11-3; D gene: NA; CDR3 DNA: TGTGCCAGCAGCTTAGAGATTGAGCAGTACTTC; CDR3 protein: CASSLEIEQYF
J gene: TRBJ2-3; clone size: NA; V gene: TRBV5-1; D gene: TRBD2; CDR3 DNA: TGCGCCAGCAGGGATACAGCGGGGCCCGAGACGCAGTATTTT; CDR3 protein: CASRDTAGPETQYF
J gene: TRBJ1-2; clone size: NA; V gene: TRBV19; D gene: NA; CDR3 DNA: TGTGCCAGTAGTATGTTGGGGGCCGCCTATGGCTACACCTTC; CDR3 protein: CASSMLGAAYGYTF